The 6 T cell receptor beta chains below all came from one sample that was sequenced in a study of T cells after yellow fever vaccination. One entry per CDR3 protein results from TCRdb running MiXCR on the 5' RACE reads. In the table there are about 320,000 distinct CDR3 sequences, around 10% of which are singletons. Here the sequenced sample was CD4+ T cells sorted from PBMCs, taken 45 days after the yellow fever booster vaccination. The origin of the receptors is a man younger than 35 who received the YFV17D yellow fever vaccine.

The chain uses TRBV29-1 and TRBJ2-2, with 8 bases that match TRBD1. V lost 5 bases to trimming and J lost 0 bases; unmatched junction nucleotides: 8. The CDR3 runs to 16 residues. Germline V CDR1 and CDR2: SQVTM, ANQGSEA. CDR3 region: CSVSGNRGANTGELFF. DNA of the CDR3: TGCAGCGTTTCTGGAAACAGGGGGGCGAACACCGGGGAGCTGTTTTTT.

The chain has TRBV10-3 and TRBJ1-2; 9 nucleotides match TRBD1. The CDR3 runs to 13 residues. Looked up from germline, CDR1 is ENHRY and CDR2 is SYGVKD. Losses at the gene ends were 10 bases for V and 8 bases for J; bases not matched to a gene: 11. The DNA for the CDR3 is TGTGCCACCAGGCAACAGGGGGCGTTCGGCTACACCTTC. It yields the protein CATRQQGAFGYTF.

This clonotype was seen a handful of times. The chain combines TRBV18 with TRBJ2-3; 10 positions agree with TRBD2. The trim removed 0 bases at V and 4 bases at J, leaving 1 base unmatched. This CDR3 contains 15 residues. Looked up from germline, CDR1 is KGHSH and CDR2 is LQKENI. CDR3 sequence (DNA): TGTGCCAGCTCACCACCCCTAGCGGGGGCAGATACGCAGTATTTT. This encodes CASSPPLAGADTQYF.

This clonotype was counted many times. The chain has TRBV5-5 and TRBJ2-5, with a weak D call TRBD1 (5 bases). With 4 bases removed from V and 1 base from J, the gap between germline ends came to 17 bases. There are 16 residues in the CDR3. In germline, CDR1 is SGHKS, CDR2 YYEKEE (reference sequence). This CDR3 reads CASSPNDWGVQETQYF. The CDR3 DNA sequence: TGTGCCAGCAGCCCCAACGACTGGGGCGTCCAAGAGACCCAGTACTTC.

The sample holds many counts of this clonotype. The rearrangement links TRBV5-1 to TRBJ2-5; TRBD1 matches 7 bases. This CDR3 is 14 amino acids long. Unmatched junction bases numbered 6, after V lost 4 bases and J lost 3 bases. CDR1 is SGHRS and CDR2 is YFSETQ in the germline V gene. In DNA form, the CDR3 reads TGCGCCAGCAGCACCGGGACAGAGAAAGAGACCCAGTACTTC. Amino acid sequence: CASSTGTEKETQYF.

In its sample, this clonotype was seen a few times. The V call is TRBV5-1, the J call TRBJ2-7, with a weak D call TRBD1 (6 bases). Trimming left V 7 bases short and J 0 bases short, with 14 bases between. CDR1 and CDR2 (germline): SGHRS, YFSETQ. The CDR3 contains 14 residues. The CDR3 region has the DNA TGCGCCAGCTCGGACAGCCCAGACTCCTACGAGCAGTACTTC. This gives the protein CASSDSPDSYEQYF. Drawing the rest from reference TRBV5-1 and TRBJ2-7, the complete variable domain is KAGVTQTPRYLIKTRGQQVTLSCSPISGHRSVSWYQQTPGQGLQFLFEYFSETQRNKGNFPGRFSGRQFSNSRSEMNVSTLELGDSALYLCASSDSPDSYEQYFGPGTRLTVT.